The clone carrying this T cell receptor beta chain was detected only a few times. TCRdb recomputed calls from the 5' RACE reads with MiXCR, one row per CDR3 protein. In the table there are roughly 52,000 distinct CDR3 sequences, under 7.5% of which are singletons. The data were obtained in a study of early T cells in non-severe SARS-CoV-2 infection. Whole-study context: Unpaired chains resulted from sequencing bulk RNA of unsorted whole blood.

Trimming removed 3 bases at V and 4 bases at J, with 14 bases between. From germline, CDR1 is ENHRY and CDR2 SYGVKD. CDR3 size: 15 residues. V usage is TRBV10-3 and J usage is TRBJ2-3, with D perhaps TRBD1 (6 bases). This receptor was taken from an adult who was a healthcare worker with PCR-confirmed SARS-CoV-2 infection or an uninfected control (not recorded which). The input for sequencing was whole blood, taken at baseline. The CDR3 DNA is TGTGCCATCAGTGATAGGACAGAGGACCCAGATACGCAGTATTTT. It codes for CAISDRTEDPDTQYF.